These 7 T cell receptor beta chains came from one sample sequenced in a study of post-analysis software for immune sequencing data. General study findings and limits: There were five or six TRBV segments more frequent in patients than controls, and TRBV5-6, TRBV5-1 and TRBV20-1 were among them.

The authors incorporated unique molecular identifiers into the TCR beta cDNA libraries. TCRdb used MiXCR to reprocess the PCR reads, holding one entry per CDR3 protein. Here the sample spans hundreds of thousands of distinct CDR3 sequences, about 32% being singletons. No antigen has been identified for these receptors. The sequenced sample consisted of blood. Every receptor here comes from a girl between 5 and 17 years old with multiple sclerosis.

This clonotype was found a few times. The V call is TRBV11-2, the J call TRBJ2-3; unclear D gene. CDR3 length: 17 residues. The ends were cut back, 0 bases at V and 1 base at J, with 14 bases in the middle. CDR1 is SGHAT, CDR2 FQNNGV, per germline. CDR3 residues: CASSLDGSKRGTDTQYF. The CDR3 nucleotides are TGTGCCAGCAGCTTAGATGGTAGCAAAAGAGGCACAGATACGCAGTATTTT. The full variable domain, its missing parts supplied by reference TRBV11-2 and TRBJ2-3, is EAGVAQSPRYKIIEKRQSVAFWCNPISGHATLYWYQQILGQGPKLLIQFQNNGVVDDSQLPKDRFSAERLKGVDSTLKIQPAKLEDSAVYLCASSLDGSKRGTDTQYFGPGTRLTVL.

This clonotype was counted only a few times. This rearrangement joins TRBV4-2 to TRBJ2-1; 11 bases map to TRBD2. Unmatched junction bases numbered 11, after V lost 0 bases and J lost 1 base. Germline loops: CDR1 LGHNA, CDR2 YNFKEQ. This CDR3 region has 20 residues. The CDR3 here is CASSQDGTSGPFGSYNEQFF. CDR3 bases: TGTGCCAGCAGCCAAGATGGGACTAGCGGTCCCTTCGGTTCCTACAATGAGCAGTTCTTC.

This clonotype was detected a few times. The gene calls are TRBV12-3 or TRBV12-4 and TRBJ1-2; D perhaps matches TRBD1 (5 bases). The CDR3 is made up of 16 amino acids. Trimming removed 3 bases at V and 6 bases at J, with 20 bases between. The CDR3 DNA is TGTGCCAGCAGTTTGGTTTCGGGGCTCCCTCTCCATGGCTACACCTTC. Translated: CASSLVSGLPLHGYTF.

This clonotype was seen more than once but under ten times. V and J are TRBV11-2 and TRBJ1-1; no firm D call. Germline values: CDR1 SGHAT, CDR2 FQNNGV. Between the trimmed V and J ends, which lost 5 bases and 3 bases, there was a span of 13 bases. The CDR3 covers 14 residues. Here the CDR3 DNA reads TGTGCCAGCAGCGCCCGGTCGTCGGACACTGAAGCTTTCTTT. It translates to CASSARSSDTEAFF.

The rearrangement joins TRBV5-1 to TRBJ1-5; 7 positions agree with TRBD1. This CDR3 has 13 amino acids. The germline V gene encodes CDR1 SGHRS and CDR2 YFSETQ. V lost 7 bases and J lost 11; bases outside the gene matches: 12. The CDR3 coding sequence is TGCGCCAGCGCATACATTACAGGGGCCGCCCAGCATTTT. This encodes CASAYITGAAQHF. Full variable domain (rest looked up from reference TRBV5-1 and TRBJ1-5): KAGVTQTPRYLIKTRGQQVTLSCSPISGHRSVSWYQQTPGQGLQFLFEYFSETQRNKGNFPGRFSGRQFSNSRSEMNVSTLELGDSALYLCASAYITGAAQHFGDGTRLSIL.

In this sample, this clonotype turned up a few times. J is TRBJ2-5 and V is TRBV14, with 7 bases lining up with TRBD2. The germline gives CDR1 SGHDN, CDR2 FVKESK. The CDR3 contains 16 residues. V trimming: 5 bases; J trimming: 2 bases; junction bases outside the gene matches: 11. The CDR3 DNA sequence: TGTGCCAGCAGCATCTTTTTAGCGGGCGTACAAGAGACCCAGTACTTC. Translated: CASSIFLAGVQETQYF.

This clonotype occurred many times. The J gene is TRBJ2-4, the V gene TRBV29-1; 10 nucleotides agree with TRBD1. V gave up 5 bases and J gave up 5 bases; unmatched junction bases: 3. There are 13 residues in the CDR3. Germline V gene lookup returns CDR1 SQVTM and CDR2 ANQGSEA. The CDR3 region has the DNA TGCAGCGTTCCCGGGACAGGGGAAAACATTCAGTACTTC. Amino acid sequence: CSVPGTGENIQYF.